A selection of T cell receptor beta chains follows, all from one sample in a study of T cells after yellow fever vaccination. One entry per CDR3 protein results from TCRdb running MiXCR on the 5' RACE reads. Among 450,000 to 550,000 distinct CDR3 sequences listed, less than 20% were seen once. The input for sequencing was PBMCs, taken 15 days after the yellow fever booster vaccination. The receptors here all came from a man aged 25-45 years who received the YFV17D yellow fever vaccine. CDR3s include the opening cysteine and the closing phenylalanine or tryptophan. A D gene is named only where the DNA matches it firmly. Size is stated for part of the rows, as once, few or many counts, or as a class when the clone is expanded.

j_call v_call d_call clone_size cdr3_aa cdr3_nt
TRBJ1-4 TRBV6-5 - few CASGGVNEKLFF TGTGCCAGCGGGGGGGTCAATGAAAAACTGTTTTTT
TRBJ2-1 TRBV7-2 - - CASATGYAEQFF TGTGCCAGCGCAACCGGGTACGCTGAGCAGTTCTTC
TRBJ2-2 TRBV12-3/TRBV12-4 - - CASSLSVTTRAGELFF TGTGCCAGCAGTTTATCGGTCACAACACGCGCCGGGGAGCTGTTTTTT
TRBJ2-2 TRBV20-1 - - CSAIGRGNTGELFF TGCAGTGCTATTGGCAGGGGGAACACCGGGGAGCTGTTTTTT
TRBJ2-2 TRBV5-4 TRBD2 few CASSPEAGSGELFF TGTGCCAGCAGCCCGGAAGCGGGGTCCGGGGAGCTGTTTTTT
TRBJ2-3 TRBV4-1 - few CASSQDAARVPDTQYF TGCGCCAGCAGCCAGGACGCGGCCAGGGTACCAGATACGCAGTATTTT
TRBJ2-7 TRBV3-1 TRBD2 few CASSPSGTITYEQYF TGTGCCAGCAGCCCGAGCGGGACCATCACCTACGAGCAGTACTTC
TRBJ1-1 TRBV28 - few CASIRDTNTEAFF TGTGCCAGTATCAGGGACACCAACACTGAAGCTTTCTTT
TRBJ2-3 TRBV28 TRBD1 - CASRHRGLATDTQYF TGTGCCAGCAGACACAGGGGTTTAGCGACAGATACGCAGTATTTT
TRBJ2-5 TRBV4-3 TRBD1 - CASSQEDRGWETQYF TGCGCCAGCAGCCAAGAGGACAGGGGTTGGGAGACCCAGTACTTC
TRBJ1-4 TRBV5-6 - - CASSLVGREEEKLFF TGTGCCAGCAGCTTGGTTGGCAGGGAGGAAGAAAAACTGTTTTTT
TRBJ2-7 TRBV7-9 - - CASSLVGSRAISYEQYF TGTGCCAGCAGCTTAGTGGGAAGCAGGGCGATCTCCTACGAGCAGTACTTC
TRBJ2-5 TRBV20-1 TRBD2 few CSARDPTSEETQYF TGCAGTGCTAGAGACCCTACTAGCGAAGAGACCCAGTACTTC
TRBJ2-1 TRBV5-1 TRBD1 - CASMDLLMDRGRDEQFF TGCGCCAGCATGGATTTATTGATGGACAGGGGGCGAGATGAGCAGTTCTTC
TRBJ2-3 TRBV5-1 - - CASSLSSGSGDTQYF TGCGCCAGCAGCTTATCATCAGGGTCCGGGGATACGCAGTATTTT
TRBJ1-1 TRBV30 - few CAWSSRGVRTEAFF TGTGCCTGGAGTTCAAGGGGGGTACGGACTGAAGCTTTCTTT
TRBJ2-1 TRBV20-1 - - CSALHTNGDEQFF TGCAGTGCGCTACATACTAACGGGGATGAGCAGTTCTTC
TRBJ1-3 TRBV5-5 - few CASSNRLDTKSYTIYF TGTGCCAGCAGCAACCGCTTAGACACCAAGTCTTACACCATATATTTT